This T cell receptor (beta chain) comes out of a study of shared clonotypes between healthy human individuals. Clones were sequenced by immunoSEQ multiplex PCR, and TCRdb holds only the in-frame ones, with some missing. The repertoire holds some 790,000 clones, with just under 75% as singletons. This clone was found a few times. This clonotype was obtained from a woman aged 25 to 39 in good health. Sample: memory CD4+ T cells sorted from blood. Subset described: CD45RA-negative fraction.

The CDR3 protein is CASSERTGGGDQETQYF. The CDR3 DNA sequence: TGTGCCAGCAGTGAAAGGACCGGGGGAGGCGACCAAGAGACCCAGTACTTC. The V gene is TRBV2, the J gene TRBJ2-5, with D maybe TRBD2 (6 bases). Germline V CDR1 and CDR2: SNHLY, FYNNEI. There are 17 residues in the CDR3. V shed 2 bases and J shed 0 bases, with 16 bases lying between them.